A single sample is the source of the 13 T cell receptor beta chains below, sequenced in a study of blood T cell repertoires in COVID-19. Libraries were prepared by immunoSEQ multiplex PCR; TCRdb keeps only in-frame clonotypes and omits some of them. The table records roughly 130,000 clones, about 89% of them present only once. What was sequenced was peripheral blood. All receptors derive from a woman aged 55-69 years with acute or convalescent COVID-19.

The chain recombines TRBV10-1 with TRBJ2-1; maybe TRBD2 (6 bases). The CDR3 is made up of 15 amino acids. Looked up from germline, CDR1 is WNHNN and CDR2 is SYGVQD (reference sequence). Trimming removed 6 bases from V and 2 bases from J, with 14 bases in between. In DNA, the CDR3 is TGCGCCAGCAGCCCTCTAGCGAGTACCTACAATGAGCAGTTCTTC. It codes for CASSPLASTYNEQFF.

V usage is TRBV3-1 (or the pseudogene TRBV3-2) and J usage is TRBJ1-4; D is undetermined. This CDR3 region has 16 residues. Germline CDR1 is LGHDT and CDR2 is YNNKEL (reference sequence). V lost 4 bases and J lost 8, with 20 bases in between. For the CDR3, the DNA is TGTGCCAGCAGCCGAGGACTGCCGAAGGCGTCCGAAAAACTGTTTTTT. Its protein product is CASSRGLPKASEKLFF.

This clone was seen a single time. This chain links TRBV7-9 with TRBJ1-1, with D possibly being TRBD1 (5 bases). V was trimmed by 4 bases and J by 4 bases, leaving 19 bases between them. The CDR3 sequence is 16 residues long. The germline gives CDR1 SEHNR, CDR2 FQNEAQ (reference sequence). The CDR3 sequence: CASSSILPGGGTEAFF. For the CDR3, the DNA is TGTGCCAGCAGCTCTATACTTCCCGGGGGTGGCACTGAAGCTTTCTTT.

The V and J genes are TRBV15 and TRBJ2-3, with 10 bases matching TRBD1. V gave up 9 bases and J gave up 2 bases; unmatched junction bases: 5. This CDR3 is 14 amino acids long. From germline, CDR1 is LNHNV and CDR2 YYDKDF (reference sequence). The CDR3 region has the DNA TGTGCCACGCGGACAGGGGGTAACACAGATACGCAGTATTTT. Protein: CATRTGGNTDTQYF.

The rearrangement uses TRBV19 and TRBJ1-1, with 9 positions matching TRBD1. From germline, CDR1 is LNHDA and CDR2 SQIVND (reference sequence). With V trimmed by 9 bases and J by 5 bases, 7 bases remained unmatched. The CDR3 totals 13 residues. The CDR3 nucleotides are TGTGCCAGCACTGACAGGGGGAAGACTGAAGCTTTCTTT. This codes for CASTDRGKTEAFF. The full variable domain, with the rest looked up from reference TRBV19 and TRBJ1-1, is DGGITQSPKYLFRKEGQNVTLSCEQNLNHDAMYWYRQDPGQGLRLIYYSQIVNDFQKGDIAEGYSVSREKKESFPLTVTSAQKNPTAFYLCASTDRGKTEAFFGQGTRLTVV.

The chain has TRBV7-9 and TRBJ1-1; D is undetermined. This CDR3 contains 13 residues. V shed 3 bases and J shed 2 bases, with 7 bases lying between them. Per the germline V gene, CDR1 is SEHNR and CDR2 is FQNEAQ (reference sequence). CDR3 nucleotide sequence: TGTGCCAGCAGCTTGGGAGAAAACACTGAAGCTTTCTTT. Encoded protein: CASSLGENTEAFF.

CDR3 nucleotides: TGTGCCAGCAGACGGACAGGGTCCCCCCAGCATTTT. Its translation is CASRRTGSPQHF. The chain links TRBV12-3 or TRBV12-4 to TRBJ1-5, with 8 nucleotides matching TRBD1. V was clipped by 6 bases and J by 10 bases; unmatched bases: 5. This CDR3 contains 12 residues.

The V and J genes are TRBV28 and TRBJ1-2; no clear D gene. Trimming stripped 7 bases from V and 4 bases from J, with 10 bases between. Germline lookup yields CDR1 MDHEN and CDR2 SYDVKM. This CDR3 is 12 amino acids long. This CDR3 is CASTGRTYGYTF. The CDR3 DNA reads TGTGCCAGCACGGGAAGAACCTATGGCTACACCTTC.

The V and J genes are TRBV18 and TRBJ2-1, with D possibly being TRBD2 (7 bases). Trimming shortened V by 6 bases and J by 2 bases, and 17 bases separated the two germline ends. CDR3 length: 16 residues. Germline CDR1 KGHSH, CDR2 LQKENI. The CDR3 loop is CASSLGGGRTYNEQFF. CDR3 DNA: TGTGCCAGCTCCTTAGGGGGGGGGCGCACCTACAATGAGCAGTTCTTC.

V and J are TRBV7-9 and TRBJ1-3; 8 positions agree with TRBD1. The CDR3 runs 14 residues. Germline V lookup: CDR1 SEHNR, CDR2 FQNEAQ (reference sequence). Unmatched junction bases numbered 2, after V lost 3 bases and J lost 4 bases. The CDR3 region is CASSLTGEGNTIYF. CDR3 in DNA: TGTGCCAGCAGCTTGACAGGGGAAGGAAACACCATATATTTT.

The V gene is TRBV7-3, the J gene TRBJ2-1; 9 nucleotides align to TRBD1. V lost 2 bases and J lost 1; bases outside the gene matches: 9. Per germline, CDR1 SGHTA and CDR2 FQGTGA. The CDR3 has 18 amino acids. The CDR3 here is CASSLLTGGSRSYNEQFF. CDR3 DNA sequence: TGTGCCAGCAGCTTATTGACAGGGGGAAGTCGTTCCTACAATGAGCAGTTCTTC.

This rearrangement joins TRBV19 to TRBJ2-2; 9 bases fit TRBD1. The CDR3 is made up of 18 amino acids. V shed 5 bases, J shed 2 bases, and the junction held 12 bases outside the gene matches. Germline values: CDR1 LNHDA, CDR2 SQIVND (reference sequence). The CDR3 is CASSQAGQGLSNTGELFF. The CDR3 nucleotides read TGTGCCAGTAGTCAAGCCGGACAGGGGTTAAGTAACACCGGGGAGCTGTTTTTT.

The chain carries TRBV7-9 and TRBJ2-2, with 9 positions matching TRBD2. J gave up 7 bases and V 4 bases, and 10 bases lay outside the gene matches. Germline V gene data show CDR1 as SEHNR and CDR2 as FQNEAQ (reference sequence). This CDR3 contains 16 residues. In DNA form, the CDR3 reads TGTGCCAGCAGCTCGCCGAGGACTAGCGCTGGCGGGGAGCTGTTTTTT. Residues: CASSSPRTSAGGELFF.